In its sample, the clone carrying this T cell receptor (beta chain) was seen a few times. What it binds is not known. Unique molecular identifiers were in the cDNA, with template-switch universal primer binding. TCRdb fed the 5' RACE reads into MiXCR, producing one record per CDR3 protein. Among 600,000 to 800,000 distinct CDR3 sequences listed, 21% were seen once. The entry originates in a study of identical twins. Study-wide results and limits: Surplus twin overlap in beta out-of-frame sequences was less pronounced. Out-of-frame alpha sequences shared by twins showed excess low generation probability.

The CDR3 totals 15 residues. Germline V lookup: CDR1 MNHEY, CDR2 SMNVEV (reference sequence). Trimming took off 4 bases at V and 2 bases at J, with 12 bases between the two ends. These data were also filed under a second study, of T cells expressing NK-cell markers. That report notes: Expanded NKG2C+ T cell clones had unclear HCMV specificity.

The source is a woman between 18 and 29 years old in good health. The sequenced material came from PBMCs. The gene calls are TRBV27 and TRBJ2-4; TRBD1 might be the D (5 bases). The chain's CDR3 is CASSSQGLSKNIQYF. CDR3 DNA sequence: TGTGCCAGCAGTTCCCAGGGCTTGTCCAAAAACATTCAGTACTTC.